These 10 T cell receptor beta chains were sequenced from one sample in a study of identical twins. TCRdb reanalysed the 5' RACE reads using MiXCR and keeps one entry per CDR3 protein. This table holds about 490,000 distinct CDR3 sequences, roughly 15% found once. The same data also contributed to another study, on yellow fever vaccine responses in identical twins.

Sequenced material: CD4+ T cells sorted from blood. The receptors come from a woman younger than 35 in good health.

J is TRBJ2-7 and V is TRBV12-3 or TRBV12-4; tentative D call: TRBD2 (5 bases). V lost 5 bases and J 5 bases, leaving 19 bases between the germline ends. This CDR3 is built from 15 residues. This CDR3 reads CASSLGSFEGHEQYV. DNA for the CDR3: TGTGCCAGCAGTCTAGGGAGCTTTGAGGGTCACGAGCAGTACGTC.

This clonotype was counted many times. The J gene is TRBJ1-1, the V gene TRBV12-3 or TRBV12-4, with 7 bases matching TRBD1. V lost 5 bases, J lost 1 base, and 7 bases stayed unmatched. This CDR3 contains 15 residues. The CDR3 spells CASSTWTGRNTEAFF. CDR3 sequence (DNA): TGTGCCAGCAGTACCTGGACAGGACGGAACACTGAAGCTTTCTTT.

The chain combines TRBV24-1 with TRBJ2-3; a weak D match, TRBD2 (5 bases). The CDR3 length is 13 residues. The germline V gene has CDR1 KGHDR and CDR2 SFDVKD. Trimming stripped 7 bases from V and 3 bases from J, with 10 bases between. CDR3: CATSEGVTDTQYF. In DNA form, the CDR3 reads TGTGCCACCAGCGAGGGAGTGACAGATACGCAGTATTTT.

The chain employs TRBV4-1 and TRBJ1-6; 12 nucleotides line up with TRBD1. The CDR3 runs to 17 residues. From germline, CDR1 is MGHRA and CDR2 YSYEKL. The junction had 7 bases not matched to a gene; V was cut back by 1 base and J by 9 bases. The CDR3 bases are TGCGCCAGCAGCCAAGTACGGGGACAGGGGGCGGTTTCACCCCTCCACTTT. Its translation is CASSQVRGQGAVSPLHF.

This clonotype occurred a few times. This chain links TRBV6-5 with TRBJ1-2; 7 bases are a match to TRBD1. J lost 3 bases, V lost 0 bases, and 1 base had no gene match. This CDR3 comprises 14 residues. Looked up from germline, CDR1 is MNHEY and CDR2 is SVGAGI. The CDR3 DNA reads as TGTGCCAGCAGTTACTCAGGGGGCGACTATGGCTACACCTTC. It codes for CASSYSGGDYGYTF.

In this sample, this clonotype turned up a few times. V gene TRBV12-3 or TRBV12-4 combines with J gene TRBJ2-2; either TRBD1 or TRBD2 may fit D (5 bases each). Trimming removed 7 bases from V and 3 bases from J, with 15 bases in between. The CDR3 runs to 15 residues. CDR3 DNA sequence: TGTGCCAGCACCCGTCCGGGGACCCACACCGGGGAGCTGTTTTTT. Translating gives CASTRPGTHTGELFF.

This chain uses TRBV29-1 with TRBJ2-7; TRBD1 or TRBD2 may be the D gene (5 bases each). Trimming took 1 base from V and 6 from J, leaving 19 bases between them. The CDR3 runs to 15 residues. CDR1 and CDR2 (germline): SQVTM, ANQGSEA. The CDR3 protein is CSVEGRPGTTSEQYF. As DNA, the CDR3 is TGCAGCGTTGAAGGGAGGCCCGGGACCACCTCCGAGCAGTACTTC.

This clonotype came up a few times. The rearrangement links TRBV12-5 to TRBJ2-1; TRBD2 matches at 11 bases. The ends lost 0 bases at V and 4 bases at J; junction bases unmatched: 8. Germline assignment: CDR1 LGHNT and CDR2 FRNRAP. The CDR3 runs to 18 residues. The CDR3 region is CASGLVPGLAEAYNEQFF. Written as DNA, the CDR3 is TGTGCTAGTGGTTTGGTACCGGGACTAGCGGAAGCTTACAATGAGCAGTTCTTC.

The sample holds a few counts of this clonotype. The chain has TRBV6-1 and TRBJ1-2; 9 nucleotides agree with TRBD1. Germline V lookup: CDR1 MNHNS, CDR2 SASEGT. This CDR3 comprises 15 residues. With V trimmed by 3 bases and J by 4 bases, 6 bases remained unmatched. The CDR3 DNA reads TGTGCCAGCAGTGAGGGGGGGACAGGGAGCTATGGCTACACCTTC. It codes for CASSEGGTGSYGYTF.

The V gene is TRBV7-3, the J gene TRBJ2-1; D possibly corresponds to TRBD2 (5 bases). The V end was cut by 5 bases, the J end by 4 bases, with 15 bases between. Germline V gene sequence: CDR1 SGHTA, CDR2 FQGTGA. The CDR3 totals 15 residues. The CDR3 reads CASSVTRADYNEQFF. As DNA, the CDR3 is TGTGCCAGCAGCGTGACGAGGGCCGATTACAATGAGCAGTTCTTC.